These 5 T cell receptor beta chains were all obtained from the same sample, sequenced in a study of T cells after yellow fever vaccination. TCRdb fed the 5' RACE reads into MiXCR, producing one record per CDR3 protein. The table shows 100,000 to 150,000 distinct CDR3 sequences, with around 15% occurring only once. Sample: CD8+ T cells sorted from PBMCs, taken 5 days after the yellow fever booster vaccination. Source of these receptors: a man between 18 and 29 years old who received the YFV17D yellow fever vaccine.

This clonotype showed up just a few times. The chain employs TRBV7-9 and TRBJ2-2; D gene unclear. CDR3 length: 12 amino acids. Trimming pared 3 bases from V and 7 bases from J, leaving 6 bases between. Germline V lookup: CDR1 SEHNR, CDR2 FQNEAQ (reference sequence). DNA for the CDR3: TGTGCCAGCAGCTTGGGTATCGGGGAGCTGTTTTTT. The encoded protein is CASSLGIGELFF.

CDR3 amino acids: CATSDLSGLGETQYF. As DNA, the CDR3 is TGTGCCACCAGTGATTTGTCCGGACTTGGGGAGACCCAGTACTTC. The chain couples TRBV24-1 to TRBJ2-5, with D possibly matching TRBD2 (5 bases). The CDR3 sequence is 15 residues long. The V gene lost 0 bases and the J gene lost 5 bases, with 12 bases spanning the gap. Germline assignment: CDR1 KGHDR and CDR2 SFDVKD.

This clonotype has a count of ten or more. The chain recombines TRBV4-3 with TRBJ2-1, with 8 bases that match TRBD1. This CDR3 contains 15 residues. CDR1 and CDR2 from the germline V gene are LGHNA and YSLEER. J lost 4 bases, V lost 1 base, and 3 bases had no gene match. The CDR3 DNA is TGCGCCAGCAGCCAAGGACAGGGGATTTACAATGAGCAGTTCTTC. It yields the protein CASSQGQGIYNEQFF.

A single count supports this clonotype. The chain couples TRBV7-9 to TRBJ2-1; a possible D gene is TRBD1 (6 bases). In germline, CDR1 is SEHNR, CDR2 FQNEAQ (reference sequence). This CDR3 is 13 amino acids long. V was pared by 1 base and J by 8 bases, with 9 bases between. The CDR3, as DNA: TGTGCCAGCAGCTTAGGGGGGCTCGATGAGCAGTTCTTC. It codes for CASSLGGLDEQFF.

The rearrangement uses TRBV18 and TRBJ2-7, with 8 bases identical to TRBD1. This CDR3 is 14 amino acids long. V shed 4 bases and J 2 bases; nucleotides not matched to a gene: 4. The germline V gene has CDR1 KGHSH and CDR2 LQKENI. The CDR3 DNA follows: TGTGCCAGCTCACGAGGACAGGGCGCCTACGAGCAGTACTTC. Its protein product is CASSRGQGAYEQYF. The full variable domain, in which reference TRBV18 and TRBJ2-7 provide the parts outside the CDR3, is NAGVMQNPRHLVRRRGQEARLRCSPMKGHSHVYWYRQLPEEGLKFMVYLQKENIIDESGMPKERFSAEFPKEGPSILRIQQVVRGDSAAYFCASSRGQGAYEQYFGPGTRLTVT.